A selection of T cell receptor beta chains follows, all from one sample in a study of T-cell reconstitution after alpha-beta-depleted transplantation in children. TCRdb re-derived calls from the PCR reads in MiXCR, one entry per CDR3 protein. Among 500,000 or so distinct CDR3 sequences listed, 11% were seen once. Sample: PBMCs, mostly from graft donor cells, taken 180 days after TCRalphabeta/CD19-depleted stem cell transplant. These receptors all stem from a female patient aged 2-9 years who had a stem cell transplant for aplastic anemia, so the T cells may come from the graft donor. CDR3s include the opening cysteine and the closing phenylalanine or tryptophan. The D gene is left open where the match is weak. The size entry is marked missing in some rows and otherwise reads once, few, many or a size class.

D	V	size	J	CDR3	DNA
.	TRBV29-1	few	TRBJ1-4	CSVESRGGEKLFF	TGCAGCGTTGAATCCAGGGGCGGGGAAAAACTGTTTTTT
.	TRBV7-3	.	TRBJ2-1	CASSLGHPIYNEQFF	TGTGCCAGCAGCTTAGGACACCCGATCTACAATGAGCAGTTCTTC
.	TRBV13	few	TRBJ2-5	CASSLGGESSTQYF	TGTGCCAGCAGCTTAGGGGGAGAGAGTAGCACCCAGTACTTC
TRBD2	TRBV5-1	few	TRBJ2-5	CASSTGLAGESETQYF	TGCGCCAGCAGCACAGGACTAGCGGGAGAATCAGAGACCCAGTACTTC
.	TRBV28	many	TRBJ2-2	CASSRIRENTGELFF	TGTGCCAGCAGCCGGATTCGGGAGAACACCGGGGAGCTGTTTTTT
.	TRBV14	.	TRBJ2-5	CASSQIRDIQETQYF	TGTGCCAGCAGCCAAATCAGGGACATCCAAGAGACCCAGTACTTC
TRBD1	TRBV20-1	.	TRBJ2-7	CSARTGHRQGYEQYF	TGCAGTGCTAGAACAGGTCACCGACAGGGGTACGAGCAGTACTTC
TRBD1	TRBV20-1	few	TRBJ1-6	CSVPDRMSSYNSPLHF	TGCAGTGTCCCGGACAGGATGAGCTCCTATAATTCACCCCTCCACTTT
.	TRBV12-3/TRBV12-4	few	TRBJ1-5	CASSFSDRYQPQHF	TGTGCCAGCAGTTTTTCAGACAGGTATCAGCCCCAGCATTTT
TRBD1	TRBV29-1	few	TRBJ1-5	CSGGQGLGQPQHF	TGCAGCGGAGGACAGGGGCTAGGTCAGCCCCAGCATTTT
TRBD2	TRBV27	.	TRBJ2-7	CASSILSGEETYEQYF	TGTGCCAGCAGTATACTCAGCGGGGAGGAAACCTACGAGCAGTACTTC
.	TRBV7-9	few	TRBJ1-2	CASSHSGTISYGYTF	TGTGCCAGCAGCCATTCCGGGACCATTTCTTATGGCTACACCTTC
TRBD1	TRBV18	few	TRBJ2-2	CASSQGQGIWTGELFF	TGTGCCAGCTCACAGGGACAGGGAATATGGACCGGGGAGCTGTTTTTT
.	TRBV10-3	many	TRBJ2-5	CAITPGTQETQYF	TGTGCCATCACCCCCGGGACCCAAGAGACCCAGTACTTC
TRBD1	TRBV6-1	few	TRBJ2-3	CASSEGRQGPYTQYF	TGTGCCAGCAGTGAAGGTAGACAGGGCCCCTATACGCAGTATTTT
TRBD2	TRBV11-3	.	TRBJ2-4	CASSFGGAGGLNIQYF	TGTGCCAGCAGCTTTGGCGGGGCGGGAGGGCTAAACATTCAGTACTTC
.	TRBV2	many	TRBJ2-5	CASSVREETQYF	TGTGCCAGCAGTGTCAGGGAGGAGACCCAGTACTTC
.	TRBV3-1	.	TRBJ2-7	CASSQRTADEQYF	TGTGCCAGCAGCCAGAGGACAGCCGACGAGCAGTACTTC
TRBD2	TRBV7-9	.	TRBJ2-3	CASSSGLAGVLDTQYF	TGTGCCAGCAGCTCGGGACTAGCGGGAGTATTGGATACGCAGTATTTT
TRBD2	TRBV2	few	TRBJ2-2	CASSEVLAVTGELFF	TGTGCCAGCAGTGAAGTACTAGCGGTCACCGGGGAGCTGTTTTTT
.	TRBV7-8	few	TRBJ1-1	CASSPRDLNTEAFF	TGTGCCAGCAGCCCCCGGGACTTGAACACTGAAGCTTTCTTT
TRBD2	TRBV18	few	TRBJ2-3	CASSRQRELTDTQYF	TGTGCCAGCTCACGACAGCGGGAGTTGACAGATACGCAGTATTTT
TRBD1	TRBV12-3/TRBV12-4	.	TRBJ1-2	CASSFTGDYGYTF	TGTGCCAGCAGTTTTACAGGGGACTATGGCTACACCTTC
TRBD2	TRBV6-5	.	TRBJ2-5	CASTRTREETQYF	TGTGCCAGCACCCGGACTAGGGAAGAGACCCAGTACTTC
TRBD1	TRBV6-1	few	TRBJ2-1	CASSAGQGGSNEQFF	TGTGCCAGCAGTGCCGGACAGGGTGGAAGTAATGAGCAGTTCTTC
TRBD2	TRBV27	.	TRBJ2-2	CASSLDSGRYTGELFF	TGTGCCAGCAGTTTAGATAGCGGGAGGTACACCGGGGAGCTGTTTTTT
TRBD2	TRBV11-2	many	TRBJ2-1	CASSLGAAGTPNEQFF	TGTGCCAGCAGCTTAGGAGCAGCGGGGACCCCCAATGAGCAGTTCTTC
TRBD2	TRBV11-2	few	TRBJ2-5	CASSAWGGQETQYF	TGTGCCAGCAGTGCCTGGGGGGGACAAGAGACCCAGTACTTC
TRBD2	TRBV2	few	TRBJ2-4	CASRASGIAKNIQYF	TGTGCCAGCAGGGCTAGCGGGATAGCCAAAAACATTCAGTACTTC
TRBD1	TRBV29-1	many	TRBJ2-2	CSVGQGPGELFF	TGCAGCGTGGGACAGGGACCCGGGGAGCTGTTTTTT
.	TRBV20-1	.	TRBJ1-3	CSASRPQGNTIYF	TGCAGTGCTAGTAGGCCCCAGGGAAACACCATATATTTT
TRBD2	TRBV27	.	TRBJ2-1	CASSSGTSTTNEQFF	TGTGCCAGCAGTTCCGGGACTAGTACGACAAATGAGCAGTTCTTC
.	TRBV10-2	many	TRBJ2-1	CASSESFRGGEQFF	TGCGCCAGCAGTGAGTCTTTTAGGGGGGGTGAGCAGTTCTTC
TRBD2	TRBV23-1	few	TRBJ2-1	CASSPPPAGVYNEQFF	TGCGCCAGCAGTCCCCCTCCAGCGGGGGTATACAATGAGCAGTTCTTC
TRBD2	TRBV18	.	TRBJ2-1	CASSPGTKNEQFF	TGTGCCAGCTCACCAGGGACTAAAAATGAGCAGTTCTTC
.	TRBV28	few	TRBJ1-2	CASSLNRGRRGYTF	TGTGCCAGCAGTTTAAATCGCGGGCGTCGTGGCTACACCTTC
TRBD1	TRBV18	few	TRBJ1-2	CASSIGQANYGYTF	TGTGCCAGCTCAATTGGACAGGCTAACTATGGCTACACCTTC
TRBD1	TRBV6-5	few	TRBJ1-1	CASSYSTGTGKAFF	TGTGCCAGCAGTTACTCAACCGGGACAGGGAAAGCTTTCTTT
.	TRBV7-6	.	TRBJ2-2	CASSFRGTAGELFF	TGTGCCAGCAGCTTCAGGGGTACGGCCGGGGAGCTGTTTTTT